The 16 T cell receptor beta chains below all came from one sample that was sequenced in a study of cytomegalovirus exposure and HLA in healthy donors. Measured with immunoSEQ multiplex PCR; TCRdb has only the in-frame clones, and not every one. This repertoire shows 250,000 to 350,000 clones, 88% found once; its top ten account for roughly 0.88%. The sequenced sample consisted of PBMCs. The receptors here all came from a man aged 30 to 39 in good health and CMV-seronegative.

The V gene is TRBV5-1, the J gene TRBJ2-1, with 16 bases aligning to TRBD2. J lost 9 bases, V lost 3 bases, and 21 bases had no gene match. Germline values: CDR1 SGHRS, CDR2 YFSETQ. The CDR3 length is 21 residues. The DNA for the CDR3 is TGCGCCAGCAGCTCTCGAAGTTCGGGACTAGCGGGGGGGCTTTCGTTGGCTGAGCAGTTCTTC. Encoded protein: CASSSRSSGLAGGLSLAEQFF.

The rearrangement uses TRBV4-1 and TRBJ2-7; the match to TRBD1 covers 7 bases. V shed 5 bases and J 2 bases; nucleotides not matched to a gene: 6. CDR1 MGHRA and CDR2 YSYEKL come from the germline V gene. This CDR3 has 14 amino acids. The CDR3 here is CASSNRDRTYEQYF. CDR3 in DNA: TGCGCCAGCAGCAACCGGGACAGAACCTACGAGCAGTACTTC.

The chain uses TRBV5-5 and TRBJ2-1, with D perhaps matching TRBD2 (7 bases). V lost 5 bases to trimming and J lost 9 bases, with 15 bases between them. Germline V gene sequence: CDR1 SGHKS, CDR2 YYEKEE (reference sequence). This CDR3 is 13 amino acids long. CDR3 sequence reads: CASSRSGEGEQFF. CDR3 in DNA: TGTGCCAGCAGTAGATCAGGGGAGGGTGAGCAGTTCTTC.

This chain joins TRBV5-1 and TRBJ1-1, with 7 bases matching TRBD1. Trimming cost V 2 bases and J 0 bases; bases outside gene matches: 7. The germline V gene has CDR1 SGHRS and CDR2 YFSETQ. The CDR3 sequence is 16 residues long. For the CDR3, the DNA is TGCGCCAGCAGCTTAGGCCCAGGGGGAATGAACACTGAAGCTTTCTTT. It translates to CASSLGPGGMNTEAFF. The full variable domain, in which reference TRBV5-1 and TRBJ1-1 provide the parts outside the CDR3, is KAGVTQTPRYLIKTRGQQVTLSCSPISGHRSVSWYQQTPGQGLQFLFEYFSETQRNKGNFPGRFSGRQFSNSRSEMNVSTLELGDSALYLCASSLGPGGMNTEAFFGQGTRLTVV.

The chain employs TRBV5-1 and TRBJ2-3; TRBD2 matches at 9 bases. The CDR3 is 18 amino acids. V trimming: 0 bases; J trimming: 0 bases; junction bases outside the gene matches: 8. The germline gives CDR1 SGHRS, CDR2 YFSETQ. For the CDR3, the DNA is TGCGCCAGCAGCTTGGTTAGCGGGGGCCCCTCGAGCACAGATACGCAGTATTTT. Its translation: CASSLVSGGPSSTDTQYF.

This chain links TRBV5-1 with TRBJ1-3, with 8 nucleotides matching TRBD1. This CDR3 has 17 residues. The V segment lost 0 bases and the J segment 0 bases; nucleotides outside the gene matches: 5. CDR1 and CDR2 (germline): SGHRS, YFSETQ. CDR3 region: CASSLEAGGASGNTIYF. CDR3 DNA: TGCGCCAGCAGCTTGGAGGCAGGGGGCGCCTCTGGAAACACCATATATTTT.

There are a few counts of this clone. This sequence joins TRBV25-1 and TRBJ2-7; TRBD1 might be the D (6 bases). This CDR3 is 16 amino acids long. Looked up from germline, CDR1 is MGHDK and CDR2 is SYGVNS. V lost 2 bases and J 5 bases, leaving 19 bases between the germline ends. The DNA for the CDR3 is TGTGCCAGCAGTGAAACCCCAGGGGAGTCCCTCCACGAGCAGTACTTC. Its translation is CASSETPGESLHEQYF.

In this sample, this clone turned up a few times. The chain carries TRBV7-9 and TRBJ1-5, with TRBD1 as a possible D gene (6 bases). CDR1 SEHNR and CDR2 FQNEAQ come from the germline V gene (reference sequence). The CDR3 is 18 residues long. V gave up 5 bases and J gave up 2 bases, with 22 bases separating them. CDR3 loop: CASSLRAGDLVGNQPQHF. Written as DNA, the CDR3 is TGTGCCAGCAGCCTACGGGCAGGGGACCTCGTGGGCAATCAGCCCCAGCATTTT. The variable domain in full, completed from reference TRBV7-9 and TRBJ1-5, reads DTGVSQNPRHKITKRGQNVTFRCDPISEHNRLYWYRQTLGQGPEFLTYFQNEAQLEKSRLLSDRFSAERPKGSFSTLEIQRTEQGDSAMYLCASSLRAGDLVGNQPQHFGDGTRLSIL.

The chain has TRBV7-9 and TRBJ1-2; no reliable D call. Germline assignment: CDR1 SEHNR and CDR2 FQNEAQ (reference sequence). The CDR3 extends over 17 amino acids. The V end was cut by 0 bases, the J end by 2 bases, with 16 bases between. CDR3 amino acids: CASSLAHGRVGNYGYTF. In DNA, the CDR3 is TGTGCCAGCAGCTTAGCCCATGGGAGGGTAGGGAACTATGGCTACACCTTC.

V and J are TRBV6-6 and TRBJ1-5, with 7 positions matching TRBD1. The germline V gene has CDR1 MNHNY and CDR2 SVGAGI (reference sequence). The CDR3 loop spans 15 amino acids. The V segment lost 4 bases and the J segment 3 bases; nucleotides outside the gene matches: 6. This chain's CDR3 is CASSSPGQNNQPQHF. For the CDR3, the DNA is TGTGCCAGCAGTTCTCCGGGACAGAACAATCAGCCCCAGCATTTT.

This chain connects TRBV11-2 to TRBJ2-1; TRBD2 matches 10 bases. The germline V gene encodes CDR1 SGHAT and CDR2 FQNNGV. CDR3 length equals 14 residues. Trimming removed 5 bases from V and 4 bases from J; junction bases left unmatched: 2. The DNA of the CDR3 is TGTGCCAGCAGCCCTAGCGGGGGTTACAATGAGCAGTTCTTC. Protein sequence: CASSPSGGYNEQFF.

The CDR3 DNA reads as TGTGCCAGTAGTATAGAGCGGGCCTACACAGATACGCAGTATTTT. Its translation: CASSIERAYTDTQYF. J is TRBJ2-3 and V is TRBV19; D possibly corresponds to TRBD2 (5 bases). CDR3 length: 15 amino acids. Germline lookup yields CDR1 LNHDA and CDR2 SQIVND (reference sequence). V dropped 0 bases and J dropped 2 bases, with 9 bases sitting between them.

This clone was seen a single time. This chain joins TRBV19 and TRBJ1-4, with 12 bases aligning to TRBD1. V dropped 5 bases and J dropped 7; count of bases not matched to a gene: 8. This CDR3 has 16 amino acids. The germline V gene encodes CDR1 LNHDA and CDR2 SQIVND (reference sequence). The CDR3 coding sequence is TGTGCCAGTAGTCCCGAGGGGACAGGGGGCGGTGAAAAACTGTTTTTT. Translated: CASSPEGTGGGEKLFF.

The chain couples TRBV5-5 to TRBJ2-7, with 9 bases that match TRBD1. Per germline, CDR1 SGHKS and CDR2 YYEKEE (reference sequence). The V gene end was trimmed by 3 bases and the J gene end by 4 bases; junction bases not matched to a gene: 8. CDR3 length: 15 residues. CDR3 DNA: TGTGCCAGCAGCTCACCGGGACAGGGATGGTACGAGCAGTACTTC. Its translation: CASSSPGQGWYEQYF.

The chain carries TRBV9 and TRBJ2-2, with 9 bases lining up with TRBD2. Germline V gives CDR1 SGDLS, CDR2 YYNGEE. J lost 2 bases, V lost 0 bases, and 8 bases had no gene match. CDR3 size: 18 residues. The DNA for the CDR3 is TGTGCCAGCAGCGTAGCTTTGAGCGGGGGGTTCAACACCGGGGAGCTGTTTTTT. Translation gives CASSVALSGGFNTGELFF.

This clone was seen only once. The sample contains more than one DNA sequence encoding this CDR3. V usage is TRBV7-9 and J usage is TRBJ1-1; 8 bases match TRBD1. The CDR3 covers 14 residues. Germline V gene data show CDR1 as SEHNR and CDR2 as FQNEAQ (reference sequence). After removal of 4 bases from V and 1 base from J, the junction contained 2 bases not matched to a gene. The chain's CDR3 is CASSSDRGNTEAFF. The CDR3 nucleotides are TGTGCCAGCAGCTCCGACAGGGGGAACACTGAAGCTTTCTTT. Full variable domain (rest looked up from reference TRBV7-9 and TRBJ1-1): DTGVSQNPRHKITKRGQNVTFRCDPISEHNRLYWYRQTLGQGPEFLTYFQNEAQLEKSRLLSDRFSAERPKGSFSTLEIQRTEQGDSAMYLCASSSDRGNTEAFFGQGTRLTVV.